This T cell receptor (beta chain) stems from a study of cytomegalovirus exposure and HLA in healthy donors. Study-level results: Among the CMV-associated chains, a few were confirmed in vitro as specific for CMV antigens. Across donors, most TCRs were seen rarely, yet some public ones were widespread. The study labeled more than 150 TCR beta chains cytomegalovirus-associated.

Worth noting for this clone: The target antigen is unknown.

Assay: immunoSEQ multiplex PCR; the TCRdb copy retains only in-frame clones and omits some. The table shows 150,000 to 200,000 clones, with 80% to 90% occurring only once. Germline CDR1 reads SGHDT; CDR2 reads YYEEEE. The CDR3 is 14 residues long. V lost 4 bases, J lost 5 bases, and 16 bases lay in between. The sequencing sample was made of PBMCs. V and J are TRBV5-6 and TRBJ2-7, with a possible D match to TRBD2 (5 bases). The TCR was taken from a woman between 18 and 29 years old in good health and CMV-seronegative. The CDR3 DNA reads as TGTGCCAGCAGCCGGGGTCCACGGTTCCACGAGCAGTACTTC. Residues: CASSRGPRFHEQYF.